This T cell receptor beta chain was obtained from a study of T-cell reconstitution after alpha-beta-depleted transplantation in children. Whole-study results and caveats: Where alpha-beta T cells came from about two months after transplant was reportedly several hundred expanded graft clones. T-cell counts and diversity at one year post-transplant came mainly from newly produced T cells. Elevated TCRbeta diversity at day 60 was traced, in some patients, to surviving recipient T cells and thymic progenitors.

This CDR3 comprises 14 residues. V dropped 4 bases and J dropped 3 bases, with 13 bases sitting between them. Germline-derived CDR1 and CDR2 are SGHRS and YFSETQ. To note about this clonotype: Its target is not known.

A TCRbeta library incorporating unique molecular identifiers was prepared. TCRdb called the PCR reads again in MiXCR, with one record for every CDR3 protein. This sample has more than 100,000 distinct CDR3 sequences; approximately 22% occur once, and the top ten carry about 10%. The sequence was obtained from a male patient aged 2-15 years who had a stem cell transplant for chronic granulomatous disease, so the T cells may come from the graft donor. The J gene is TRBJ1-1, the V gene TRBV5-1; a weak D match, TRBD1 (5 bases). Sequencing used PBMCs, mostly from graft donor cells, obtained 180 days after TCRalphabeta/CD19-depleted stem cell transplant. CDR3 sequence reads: CASSPAPGDTEAFF. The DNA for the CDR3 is TGCGCCAGCAGCCCGGCCCCGGGGGACACTGAAGCTTTCTTT.